The 13 T cell receptor beta chains below come from one sample, sequenced in a study of graft-versus-host responses after intestinal transplantation. Clones were sequenced by immunoSEQ multiplex PCR, and TCRdb holds only the in-frame ones, with some missing. The sample holds under 45,000 clones, just over 90% seen once. The sequencing here drew on PBMCs, taken approximately 740 days after intestinal transplantation. The receptors originated from a human patient who received an intestinal transplant, so some T cells may come from the graft donor.

This chain joins TRBV6-5 and TRBJ2-5; 7 bases map to TRBD2. V dropped 7 bases and J dropped 2; count of bases not matched to a gene: 4. CDR1 MNHEY and CDR2 SVGAGI come from the germline V gene. The CDR3 has 13 residues. CDR3 in amino acids: CASMGGGQETQYF. The CDR3 DNA is TGTGCCAGCATGGGGGGGGGACAAGAGACCCAGTACTTC.

This chain connects TRBV2 to TRBJ2-5; D call uncertain. The CDR3 extends over 11 amino acids. V dropped 5 bases and J dropped 11 bases, with 12 bases sitting between them. The germline V gene has CDR1 SNHLY and CDR2 FYNNEI. This CDR3 reads CASSYRVPQYF. The CDR3 nucleotides are TGTGCCAGCAGTTACCGGGTCCCTCAGTACTTC.

This clone was found once. The CDR3 here is CASSLQGGPHNEQFF. In DNA form, the CDR3 reads TGTGCCAGTTCCCTCCAGGGGGGCCCTCACAATGAGCAGTTCTTC. The chain combines TRBV19 with TRBJ2-1; possibly TRBD1 for D (7 bases). V lost 8 bases and J 5 bases, leaving 19 bases between the germline ends. This CDR3 region has 15 residues. Germline-derived CDR1 and CDR2 are LNHDA and SQIVND (reference sequence).

The rearrangement joins TRBV7-7 to TRBJ2-5; 7 bases are shared with TRBD2. The J segment lost 1 base and the V segment lost 5 bases, leaving 4 bases of the junction unmatched. The V gene's germline CDR1 is SSHAT and CDR2 FNYEAQ (reference sequence). The CDR3 spans 14 residues. The CDR3 DNA reads as TGTGCCAGCAGCGACTCTAGCGGCCAAGAGACCCAGTACTTC. It specifies CASSDSSGQETQYF.

The chain employs TRBV21-1 and TRBJ2-5; the table names TRBD1, a call not compared with the DNA. TRBV21-1 counts as a pseudogene. CDR3 length: 16 residues. DNA for the CDR3: TGTGCCAGCAGCACAAAAGGGACACCAAAAGAAGAGACCCAGTACTTC. Translation gives CASSTKGTPKEETQYF.

V is TRBV11-2 and J is TRBJ2-7; 7 bases match TRBD2. J was trimmed by 7 bases and V by 0 bases; bases with no gene match: 9. CDR3 length: 15 residues. Germline V gene lookup returns CDR1 SGHAT and CDR2 FQNNGV. CDR3 DNA: TGTGCCAGCAGCTTAGATCAGGGAGGGCCTACGGAGCAGTACTTC. Residues: CASSLDQGGPTEQYF.

Notes on this clone: Different DNA sequences within this sample yield the same CDR3. The chain employs TRBV18 and TRBJ2-7; D is ambiguous. The V and J ends lost 3 bases and 1 base respectively, with 7 bases between them. Germline CDR1 KGHSH, CDR2 LQKENI. The CDR3 has 13 residues. The CDR3 here is CASSPSSSYEQYF. CDR3 in DNA: TGTGCCAGCTCACCGTCCAGTTCCTACGAGCAGTACTTC. The whole variable domain, remainder taken from reference TRBV18 and TRBJ2-7, is NAGVMQNPRHLVRRRGQEARLRCSPMKGHSHVYWYRQLPEEGLKFMVYLQKENIIDESGMPKERFSAEFPKEGPSILRIQQVVRGDSAAYFCASSPSSSYEQYFGPGTRLTVT.

The CDR3 bases are TGTGCCAGTAGTGTCATCCAGGTTTCCGACTATGGCTACACCTTC. This gives the protein CASSVIQVSDYGYTF. This sequence joins TRBV19 and TRBJ1-2, with D uncertain. The CDR3 extends over 15 amino acids. The V gene lost 5 bases and the J gene lost 3 bases, with 16 bases spanning the gap. Germline V gene data show CDR1 as LNHDA and CDR2 as SQIVND (reference sequence). Filled out from reference TRBV19 and TRBJ1-2, the complete variable domain reads DGGITQSPKYLFRKEGQNVTLSCEQNLNHDAMYWYRQDPGQGLRLIYYSQIVNDFQKGDIAEGYSVSREKKESFPLTVTSAQKNPTAFYLCASSVIQVSDYGYTFGSGTRLTVV.

This chain joins TRBV5-1 and TRBJ2-3, with 8 bases lining up with TRBD1. The junction had 9 bases not matched to a gene; V was cut back by 4 bases and J by 5 bases. This CDR3 is 15 amino acids long. The germline CDR1 and CDR2 sequences are SGHRS and YFSETQ. The CDR3 is CASSPGPGGRDTQYF. The CDR3 DNA reads TGCGCCAGCAGCCCTGGGCCAGGGGGCAGAGATACGCAGTATTTT.

On this clone: An end of the junction does not agree with germline; a read error may underlie this. The V call is TRBV2, the J call TRBJ2-4; 12 nucleotides agree with TRBD2. The CDR3 spans 15 residues. The germline gives CDR1 SNHLY, CDR2 FYNNEI. The CDR3 DNA reads TGTGCCAGCAGCGACGACATAACCCCTAGCGGGGGGGTACCCTTC. This gives the protein CASSDDITPSGGVPF.

V gene TRBV4-2 combines with J gene TRBJ1-6; 10 bases are a match to TRBD1. Germline values: CDR1 LGHNA, CDR2 YNFKEQ. V lost 3 bases, J lost 7 bases, and 6 bases stayed unmatched. CDR3 length equals 16 residues. The CDR3 nucleotides read TGTGCCAGCAGCCAGGCCGGGACAGGGGACAATTCACCCCTCCACTTT. Translation: CASSQAGTGDNSPLHF.

The chain employs TRBV9 and TRBJ2-1; D gene unclear. Deletions cut 1 base from V and 9 bases from J, with 17 bases between. The CDR3 length is 15 residues. Germline loops: CDR1 SGDLS, CDR2 YYNGEE. The CDR3 coding sequence is TGTGCCAGCAGCGTACGTCTTGCAGATCCGGTTGAGCAGTTCTTC. As protein: CASSVRLADPVEQFF.

This clone was detected a few times. J is TRBJ2-2 and V is TRBV5-1, with 7 positions matching TRBD2. CDR1 and CDR2 (germline): SGHRS, YFSETQ. This CDR3 is built from 15 residues. V gave up 5 bases and J gave up 0 bases; unmatched junction bases: 4. CDR3 nucleotide sequence: TGCGCCAGCAGGTGGGGGGGACCGAACACCGGGGAGCTGTTTTTT. This codes for CASRWGGPNTGELFF.